The 23 T cell receptor beta chains listed next were all sequenced from one sample in a study of T cell responses to AZD1222 COVID-19 vaccine. Profiled with immunoSEQ multiplex PCR; TCRdb holds only in-frame clones, not every one. The data contain some 120,000 clones, over 85% of them singletons. This material consisted of peripheral blood, taken on day 0 of AZD1222 vaccination. The receptors come from an adult in good health.

V gene TRBV1 combines with J gene TRBJ2-5; TRBD2 is the table's D call, not checked against the DNA. TRBV1 is marked as a pseudogene. CDR3 length: 21 amino acids. CDR3 coding DNA: TGCACCAGCAGCCAAAAAATTTTCCGGGCTAGCGGTACCCCGGTAGAAGAGACCCAGTACTTC. Its protein is CTSSQKIFRASGTPVEETQYF.

Only one count was recorded for this clone. For the CDR3, the DNA is TGTGCCAGCAGTCCCCCCCCTCCGGAGTTTGGAAACACCATATATTTT. Protein product: CASSPPPPEFGNTIYF. This sequence joins TRBV28 and TRBJ1-3; D call uncertain. CDR1 and CDR2 from the germline V gene are MDHEN and SYDVKM. The CDR3 spans 16 residues. The V gene lost 5 bases and the J gene lost 3 bases, with 17 bases spanning the gap.

This chain links TRBV4-1 with TRBJ2-3; 8 positions agree with TRBD2. The ends lost 1 base at V and 4 bases at J; junction bases unmatched: 4. The CDR3 is made up of 15 amino acids. The V gene's germline CDR1 is MGHRA and CDR2 YSYEKL. The CDR3 reads CASSQVGLAADTQYF. CDR3 nucleotides: TGCGCCAGCAGCCAAGTTGGACTAGCAGCAGATACGCAGTATTTT.

This chain uses TRBV6-6 with TRBJ2-3; 11 nucleotides agree with TRBD2. From germline, CDR1 is MNHNY and CDR2 SVGAGI (reference sequence). The CDR3 is 16 residues long. V shed 2 bases, J shed 2 bases, and the junction held 3 bases outside the gene matches. In DNA, the CDR3 is TGTGCCAGCAGTTACCGGACTAGCGGGCACACAGATACGCAGTATTTT. Encoded protein: CASSYRTSGHTDTQYF.

CDR3 region: CASSSESLESPTYEQYF. DNA for the CDR3: TGTGCCAGCAGCTCCGAGTCACTAGAATCCCCCACCTACGAGCAGTACTTC. V is TRBV7-9 and J is TRBJ2-7, with D possibly matching TRBD2 (5 bases). Germline loops: CDR1 SEHNR, CDR2 FQNEAQ (reference sequence). V lost 4 bases, J lost 2 bases, and 21 bases lay in between. This CDR3 has 17 amino acids.

CDR3 loop: CASSVTDMNTEAFF. CDR3 bases: TGTGCCAGCAGCGTTACAGACATGAACACTGAAGCTTTCTTT. The V call is TRBV9, the J call TRBJ1-1; D is undetermined. V was pared by 2 bases and J by 0 bases, with 8 bases between. Germline V gene lookup returns CDR1 SGDLS and CDR2 YYNGEE. The CDR3 contains 14 residues.

The rearrangement links TRBV28 to TRBJ1-6; D not resolved. CDR3 length equals 16 residues. V lost 3 bases and J 0 bases, leaving 9 bases between the germline ends. CDR1 is MDHEN, CDR2 SYDVKM, per germline. CDR3 region: CASSLWRSSYNSPLHF. CDR3 in DNA: TGTGCCAGCAGTTTGTGGCGGAGCTCCTATAATTCACCCCTCCACTTT.

This chain connects TRBV4-3 to TRBJ1-2, with a possible D match to TRBD1 (5 bases). The germline V gene has CDR1 LGHNA and CDR2 YSLEER. The CDR3 loop spans 17 amino acids. Trimming left V 0 bases short and J 8 bases short, with 22 bases between. In DNA form, the CDR3 reads TGCGCCAGCAGCCAAGACCTCGTTCCGGGACGGACCTTCGGCTACACCTTC. Amino acid sequence: CASSQDLVPGRTFGYTF.

This chain uses TRBV27 with TRBJ1-2, with 8 positions matching TRBD1. Per the germline V gene, CDR1 is MNHEY and CDR2 is SMNVEV (reference sequence). The V segment lost 6 bases and the J segment 5 bases; nucleotides outside the gene matches: 8. The CDR3 is made up of 14 amino acids. The CDR3 DNA sequence: TGTGCCAGCAGCTTTGGGACAGGAGGATATGGCTACACCTTC. As protein: CASSFGTGGYGYTF.

The chain combines TRBV13 with TRBJ1-2; D remains ambiguous. The germline V gene has CDR1 PRHDT and CDR2 FYEKMQ (reference sequence). The length of the CDR3 is 11 residues. Trimming took off 5 bases at V and 8 bases at J, with 9 bases between the two ends. This CDR3 is CASSINQGYTF. The CDR3 nucleotides are TGTGCCAGCAGCATCAATCAAGGCTACACCTTC.

The CDR3 is CASSPGGLGEQFF. The CDR3 DNA sequence: TGTGCCAGCAGCCCTGGGGGACTCGGGGAGCAGTTCTTC. The chain carries TRBV12-3 or TRBV12-4 and TRBJ2-1; tentative D call: TRBD2 (6 bases). This CDR3 region has 13 residues. Trimming removed 6 bases from V and 10 bases from J, with 16 bases in between.

CDR3 in amino acids: CASSLGGVNTEAFF. The CDR3 bases are TGTGCCAGCAGCTTAGGGGGGGTGAACACTGAAGCTTTCTTT. The chain has TRBV7-6 and TRBJ1-1, with D tentatively TRBD1 (5 bases). V was trimmed by 1 base and J by 0 bases, leaving 6 bases between them. Germline loops: CDR1 SGHVS, CDR2 FNYEAQ. The CDR3 contains 14 residues.

The chain recombines TRBV5-1 with TRBJ2-2; TRBD1 matches at 9 bases. Germline V gene sequence: CDR1 SGHRS, CDR2 YFSETQ. CDR3 length: 18 amino acids. J lost 6 bases, V lost 0 bases, and 12 bases had no gene match. CDR3 coding DNA: TGCGCCAGCAGCTTGGGGCGAACAGGGGGCCCAAGCCCCGGGGAGCTGTTTTTT. Its translation: CASSLGRTGGPSPGELFF.

V is TRBV15 and J is TRBJ2-3; D perhaps matches TRBD1 (5 bases). Between the trimmed V and J ends, which lost 8 bases and 0 bases, there was a span of 9 bases. Germline V gene lookup returns CDR1 LNHNV and CDR2 YYDKDF (reference sequence). This CDR3 region has 13 residues. In DNA form, the CDR3 reads TGTGCCACCTACGACAGAAGCACAGATACGCAGTATTTT. This translates into CATYDRSTDTQYF.

The chain uses TRBV19 and TRBJ1-4; D is undetermined. The V end was cut by 3 bases, the J end by 8 bases, with 10 bases between. CDR3 size: 13 residues. From germline, CDR1 is LNHDA and CDR2 SQIVND (reference sequence). The chain's CDR3 is CASSIRAEEKLFF. In nucleotides, the CDR3 is TGTGCCAGTAGTATCCGGGCCGAAGAAAAACTGTTTTTT. Drawing the rest from reference TRBV19 and TRBJ1-4, the complete variable domain is DGGITQSPKYLFRKEGQNVTLSCEQNLNHDAMYWYRQDPGQGLRLIYYSQIVNDFQKGDIAEGYSVSREKKESFPLTVTSAQKNPTAFYLCASSIRAEEKLFFGSGTQLSVL.

This chain uses TRBV20-1 with TRBJ1-1; 7 bases fit TRBD1. The J segment lost 7 bases and the V segment lost 2 bases, leaving 1 base of the junction unmatched. Per the germline V gene, CDR1 is DFQATT and CDR2 is SNEGSKA (reference sequence). The CDR3 runs 11 residues. The DNA of the CDR3 is TGCAGTGCTAGAACAGGGGTTGAAGCTTTCTTT. This sequence encodes CSARTGVEAFF.

This chain connects TRBV2 to TRBJ1-1; possibly TRBD1 for D (6 bases). This CDR3 contains 13 residues. CDR1 is SNHLY and CDR2 is FYNNEI in the germline V gene. The V and J ends lost 3 bases and 4 bases respectively, with 9 bases between them. For the CDR3, the DNA is TGTGCCAGCAGTGAGGCAGGGGTCACTGAAGCTTTCTTT. It is translated as CASSEAGVTEAFF. The variable domain in full, completed from reference TRBV2 and TRBJ1-1, reads EPEVTQTPSHQVTQMGQEVILRCVPISNHLYFYWYRQILGQKVEFLVSFYNNEISEKSEIFDDQFSVERPDGSNFTLKIRSTKLEDSAMYFCASSEAGVTEAFFGQGTRLTVV.

This clone was seen more than once but under ten times. The chain's CDR3 is CASSQAIRRTGYEQYF. CDR3 DNA: TGTGCCAGCAGCCAAGCAATCCGTAGGACAGGCTACGAGCAGTACTTC. The gene calls are TRBV4-2 and TRBJ2-7; TRBD1 matches at 7 bases. Germline V gene sequence: CDR1 LGHNA, CDR2 YNFKEQ. The trim removed 1 base at V and 3 bases at J, leaving 9 bases unmatched. This CDR3 comprises 16 residues.

The chain has TRBV6-2 or TRBV6-3 and TRBJ1-6; D is undetermined. The CDR3 has 17 amino acids. Looked up from germline, CDR1 is MNHEY and CDR2 is SVGEGT. V lost 5 bases and J lost 5, with 19 bases in between. The CDR3 spells CASSHTPSTAHNSPLHF. CDR3 nucleotide sequence: TGTGCCAGCAGTCACACTCCTTCGACGGCTCATAATTCACCCCTCCACTTT.

This clone was detected only once. This chain links TRBV19 with TRBJ1-5; 10 bases map to TRBD1. Germline CDR1 reads LNHDA; CDR2 reads SQIVND (reference sequence). The CDR3 contains 16 residues. V was pared by 4 bases and J by 0 bases, with 3 bases of the junction left unmatched. The CDR3 spells CASSRGTGDSNQPQHF. The CDR3 DNA sequence: TGTGCCAGTAGTAGGGGGACAGGGGATAGCAATCAGCCCCAGCATTTT.

The rearrangement links TRBV2 to TRBJ2-1, with TRBD2 matching 10 bases. CDR1 is SNHLY and CDR2 is FYNNEI in the germline V gene. The CDR3 spans 16 residues. V shed 6 bases and J 7 bases; nucleotides not matched to a gene: 12. The CDR3 sequence: CASSPEREGAGNEQFF. For the CDR3, the DNA is TGTGCCAGCAGCCCAGAGCGGGAGGGTGCTGGGAATGAGCAGTTCTTC. The full variable domain, in which reference TRBV2 and TRBJ2-1 provide the parts outside the CDR3, is EPEVTQTPSHQVTQMGQEVILRCVPISNHLYFYWYRQILGQKVEFLVSFYNNEISEKSEIFDDQFSVERPDGSNFTLKIRSTKLEDSAMYFCASSPEREGAGNEQFFGPGTRLTVL.

The chain combines TRBV28 with TRBJ2-7; weak D call: TRBD1 (6 bases). V was clipped by 5 bases and J by 6 bases, with 11 bases between them. The germline gives CDR1 MDHEN, CDR2 SYDVKM. The CDR3 is 12 residues long. In DNA, the CDR3 is TGTGCCAGCAGTCCCCCCAGGGGCGAGCAGTACTTC. It is translated as CASSPPRGEQYF.

This clone has just one count. The chain carries TRBV3-1 (or the pseudogene TRBV3-2) and TRBJ2-7, with 10 bases aligning to TRBD2. J lost 1 base, V lost 4 bases, and 4 bases had no gene match. CDR3 size: 15 residues. CDR1 and CDR2 from the germline V gene are LGHDT and YNNKEL (reference sequence). The CDR3 coding sequence is TGTGCCAGCAGCCTCCGGACTAGCGGTTCCTACGAGCAGTACTTC. Its translation is CASSLRTSGSYEQYF.